This TCR beta chain was found in a study of blood T cell repertoires in COVID-19. Whole-study context: Material from acute and convalescent COVID-19 was sourced from the United States, Italy and Spain. Sample material is recorded as cDNA or gDNA derived from T cells, B-cell-depleted T cells, or PBMCs.

Authors' data handling: Amplified reference gene primers provided the basis for estimating nucleated cell counts. Sequenced by immunoSEQ multiplex PCR; TCRdb stores in-frame clones only, minus some. The DNA was the basis for D and trimming; V, J and clone size are from that table. The sample consists of 100,000 to 120,000 clones, 88% of them appearing once. Germline lookup yields CDR1 SGHTA and CDR2 FQGNSA. CDR3 size: 13 residues. V was cut by 5 bases and J by 5 bases, with 10 bases left in between. The origin of this receptor is a human donor in a cohort sampled during active COVID-19. The V and J genes are TRBV7-2 and TRBJ2-1; tentatively, D is TRBD1 (5 bases). Material: peripheral blood. CDR3 amino acids: CASSLGLHNEQFF. CDR3 DNA sequence: TGTGCCAGCAGCCTGGGGCTACACAATGAGCAGTTCTTC.